This T cell receptor beta chain originates from a study of blood T cell repertoires in COVID-19. Across the whole study: The study drew acute and convalescent COVID-19 samples from the United States, Italy and Spain. The cDNA or gDNA used as material had been derived from T cells, B-cell-depleted T cells, or PBMCs.

In the authors' methods: Researchers report that nucleated cell counts were estimated from reference gene primer amplification. Produced via immunoSEQ multiplex PCR; TCRdb's table is partial and in-frame only. Clonal size and the V and J genes are those of that table, whereas D and trimming came from the DNA. Altogether fewer than 300,000 clones are present, roughly 85% being singletons, with the ten largest covering 4.5% to 6%. This CDR3 is 15 amino acids long. Germline assignment: CDR1 SGDLS and CDR2 YYNGEE. Unmatched junction bases numbered 4, after V lost 3 bases and J lost 5 bases. V gene TRBV9 combines with J gene TRBJ1-6; 8 bases map to TRBD1. Sequencing was carried out using peripheral blood. This TCR came from a man aged 45-65 years with active or convalescent COVID-19. As DNA, the CDR3 is TGTGCCAGCAGCGAGGGGGACAGGCATAATTCACCCCTCCACTTT. This codes for CASSEGDRHNSPLHF.